This T cell receptor (beta chain) emerged from a study of blood T cell repertoires in COVID-19 (dated by TCRdb to about 2020). About the full investigation: Collaborator samples came from the United States, Italy and Spain and covered acute and convalescent phases of COVID-19. The prospective study material was composed of cDNA or gDNA derived from T cells, B-cell-depleted T cells, or PBMCs. Subjects who had been exposed to COVID-19, were actively infected with it, or had recovered from it provided the deeply sampled blood TCRbeta repertoires that made up the dataset. The repertoires were released in a freely available public database intended as a resource for research on the immune response to SARS-CoV-2. The samples were drawn from the first 160 participants of the ongoing ImmuneRACE study and from 1,254 subjects provided by 6 global collaborators. Sample metadata almost always included a de-identified subject ID, COVID-19 status, age in years and sex. Where available, HLA class I and class II types were taken from metadata supplied by the sample provider and were not determined by assay-based typing.

About this clone: Which antigen it targets is not known. No base quality information exists; no much larger clone differs at one position.

Participants in the prospective study were enrolled through a virtual design, were aged about 18 to 100 years, and lived in 24 United States geographic areas. To assign participants to cohorts, the prospective study relied on clinical history that participants themselves reported in a screening survey and a study questionnaire. Exposed participants were defined as having been in contact with someone with a PCR-confirmed or clinician-diagnosed COVID-19 case within 2 weeks of study entry. In the prospective study, whole blood, serum and a nasopharyngeal or oropharyngeal swab were collected from each participant by mobile phlebotomists. Prospective study participants could optionally give additional blood draws and questionnaires over an approximately two-month period. Prospective study blood samples were shipped either frozen or at room temperature before DNA extraction. General conclusions and limits of the study: Clinical and demographic metadata were provided uncurated, with the amount varying by source and participant.

TCRbeta CDR3 regions were amplified from genomic DNA by means of the immunoSEQ Assay, a bias-controlled multiplex PCR. In the source study's methods: Within the assay, amplification of reference gene primers was used to estimate how many nucleated cells each sample contained. To quantify the absolute abundance of each unique TCRbeta CDR3 rearrangement, sequence reads were collapsed and filtered. For each sample, productive Simpson clonality was calculated as the square root of Simpson's diversity index across productive rearrangements. This is the immuneACCESS table as TCRdb keeps it, with only in-frame sequences that have V and J called. A part of the clones is gone; compared with another copy, unresolved V genes explain less than half, and the rest is unexplained. The DNA was the basis for D and trimming; V, J and clone size are from that table. The sample table holds about 200,000 clones, of which 86% were seen once. The leading ten clones occupy about 4.7% of the sample.

Spanning cysteine to phenylalanine, the CDR3 consists of 16 amino acids. This entry keeps only the CDR3 DNA: 48 bases, framed from base 1. CDR1 and CDR2, per the germline V gene, are MNHEY and SVGAGI. Trimming accounts for 0 bases at V and 3 bases at J, while the number of junction bases matched to no gene is 6. The chain uses TRBV6-5 and TRBJ2-7; the junction holds 9 bases that match TRBD1. Material for sequencing was PBMCs or T cells enriched from blood (not recorded which). This clonotype originated in a young woman who had been exposed to COVID-19. The CDR3 region: CASSYSMTGGNYEQYF. The base sequence is TGTGCCAGCAGTTACTCGATGACAGGGGGAAACTACGAGCAGTACTTC.